The 19 T cell receptor beta chains reported below all come from one sample, sequenced in a study of blood T cell repertoires in COVID-19. The repertoire was sequenced with immunoSEQ multiplex PCR; TCRdb's copy has only in-frame clones and lacks some. Counted here are 180,000 or so clones, over 80% occurring once; the ten biggest clones make up roughly 13%. The sequenced sample consisted of PBMCs or T cells enriched from blood (not recorded which). These receptors were collected from a woman in her fifties or sixties who had recovered from COVID-19.

This chain joins TRBV19 and TRBJ1-2, with 7 bases that match TRBD1. In germline, CDR1 is LNHDA, CDR2 SQIVND (reference sequence). V shed 5 bases, J shed 7 bases, and the junction held 13 bases outside the gene matches. The CDR3 sequence is 15 residues long. In DNA, the CDR3 is TGTGCCAGTAGTCCTACCGGGACAGCGTCGCGTGGCTACACCTTC. Protein sequence: CASSPTGTASRGYTF.

The chain has TRBV5-1 and TRBJ1-3; no reliable D call. Trimming pared 1 base from V and 2 bases from J, leaving 13 bases between. The CDR3 contains 16 residues. The V gene's germline CDR1 is SGHRS and CDR2 YFSETQ. The CDR3 nucleotides are TGCGCCAGCAGCTTGAAAGATCCTGGGCCTGGAAACACCATATATTTT. Protein: CASSLKDPGPGNTIYF.

This clone was seen a single time. The gene calls are TRBV27 and TRBJ2-1, with 14 positions matching TRBD2. Trimming at V came to 6 bases and at J to 9 bases, leaving 7 bases not matched to a gene. The germline CDR1 and CDR2 sequences are MNHEY and SMNVEV (reference sequence). The CDR3 sequence is 15 residues long. The CDR3 DNA follows: TGTGCCAGCAGAAGGGGACTAGCGGGAGTCGGTGAGCAGTTCTTC. Translating gives CASRRGLAGVGEQFF.

This chain links TRBV30 with TRBJ1-5; TRBD1 is a possible D gene (6 bases). V lost 1 base to trimming and J lost 6 bases, with 13 bases between them. This CDR3 region has 14 residues. CDR1 and CDR2 (germline): GTSNPN, SVGIG (reference sequence). Here the CDR3 DNA reads TGTGCCTGGAGTGATCGGTCCAGGGGTCAGCCCCAGCATTTT. The encoded protein is CAWSDRSRGQPQHF. Full variable domain (rest looked up from reference TRBV30 and TRBJ1-5): SQTIHQWPATLVQPVGSPLSLECTVEGTSNPNLYWYRQAAGRGLQLLFYSVGIGQISSEVPQNLSASRPQDRQFILSSKKLLLSDSGFYLCAWSDRSRGQPQHFGDGTRLSIL.

This clone was recorded once. The V call is TRBV2, the J call TRBJ1-2; a possible D gene is TRBD1 (6 bases). CDR3 length: 13 amino acids. CDR1 is SNHLY, CDR2 FYNNEI, per germline. The V end was cut by 4 bases, the J end by 8 bases, with 14 bases between. CDR3 sequence (DNA): TGTGCCAGCAGTGCAACAGGGTTGGGAGGCTACACCTTC. This encodes CASSATGLGGYTF.

Written as DNA, the CDR3 is TGTGCCAGCGGGGAGATAGCCAAAAACATTCAGTACTTC. Encoded protein: CASGEIAKNIQYF. This sequence joins TRBV28 and TRBJ2-4, with D tentatively TRBD2 (5 bases). The V end was cut by 8 bases, the J end by 0 bases, with 8 bases between. This CDR3 contains 13 residues. The V gene's germline CDR1 is MDHEN and CDR2 SYDVKM.

This chain uses TRBV3-1 (or the pseudogene TRBV3-2) with TRBJ1-6, with TRBD1 identical over 10 bases. V was pared by 1 base and J by 10 bases, with 4 bases of the junction left unmatched. The CDR3 runs to 15 residues. Germline assignment: CDR1 LGHDT and CDR2 YNNKEL (reference sequence). This chain's CDR3 is CASSQAPGQGSPLHF. In DNA form, the CDR3 reads TGTGCCAGCAGCCAAGCCCCGGGACAGGGGTCACCCCTCCACTTT.

In this sample, this clone turned up a few times. J is TRBJ1-4 and V is TRBV5-4; no reliable D call. V lost 3 bases and J lost 5, with 14 bases in between. Germline lookup yields CDR1 SGHNT and CDR2 YYREEE (reference sequence). The CDR3 is 15 amino acids. The CDR3 spells CASSSAEGGNEKLFF. The CDR3 DNA sequence: TGTGCCAGCAGCTCCGCGGAGGGAGGGAATGAAAAACTGTTTTTT.

This rearrangement joins TRBV10-3 to TRBJ1-4; 9 bases align to TRBD1. Per the germline V gene, CDR1 is ENHRY and CDR2 is SYGVKD. This CDR3 region has 13 residues. V shed 11 bases, J shed 8 bases, and the junction held 9 bases outside the gene matches. CDR3 DNA sequence: TGTGCCTCACAAACAGGGGGCGGCGAAAAACTGTTTTTT. It is translated as CASQTGGGEKLFF.

This clone has only a few counts. The CDR3 spells CASSEVLAGLYEQYF. The CDR3, as DNA: TGTGCCAGCAGTGAAGTCCTAGCGGGGCTCTACGAGCAGTACTTC. The V and J genes are TRBV2 and TRBJ2-7; 9 bases agree with TRBD2. In germline, CDR1 is SNHLY, CDR2 FYNNEI. The CDR3 has 15 residues. The junction had 4 bases not matched to a gene; V was cut back by 1 base and J by 3 bases.

The gene calls are TRBV5-6 and TRBJ1-1; D perhaps matches TRBD1 (5 bases). V was shortened by 4 bases and J by 2 bases, with 12 bases between the two germline ends. The CDR3 has 14 amino acids. Per the germline V gene, CDR1 is SGHDT and CDR2 is YYEEEE. CDR3: CASSRTDRNTEAFF. The CDR3 coding sequence is TGTGCCAGCAGCCGAACAGACAGAAACACTGAAGCTTTCTTT.

This clone appeared a single time. This CDR3 is CASQGDNSYEQYF. The CDR3 DNA sequence: TGCGCCAGCCAGGGGGACAACTCCTACGAGCAGTACTTC. The genes are TRBV5-1 and TRBJ2-7, with TRBD1 identical over 7 bases. In germline, CDR1 is SGHRS, CDR2 YFSETQ. After removal of 7 bases from V and 0 bases from J, the junction contained 4 bases not matched to a gene. The length of the CDR3 is 13 residues.

The rearrangement joins TRBV21-1 to TRBJ1-1; the D segment call TRBD1 is taken from the table without a DNA check. TRBV21-1 is a listed pseudogene. The CDR3 spans 16 residues. CDR3 in amino acids: CASSKGGTAGNTEAFF. In nucleotides, the CDR3 is TGTGCCAGCAGCAAAGGAGGGACAGCTGGAAACACTGAAGCTTTCTTT.

V usage is TRBV24-1 and J usage is TRBJ2-5; D is uncertain. This CDR3 is 13 amino acids long. Germline V gene lookup returns CDR1 KGHDR and CDR2 SFDVKD. With 4 bases removed from V and 0 bases from J, the gap between germline ends came to 5 bases. CDR3: CATSDRYQETQYF. The CDR3 DNA reads TGTGCCACCAGTGACAGGTACCAAGAGACCCAGTACTTC.

The CDR3 DNA is TGTGCCAGCAGCCCCGCACTAGTATCCTACCACGAGCAGTACTTC. This codes for CASSPALVSYHEQYF. V gene TRBV27 combines with J gene TRBJ2-7; weak D call: TRBD2 (5 bases). Germline-derived CDR1 and CDR2 are MNHEY and SMNVEV (reference sequence). Trimming removed 6 bases at V and 5 bases at J, with 20 bases between. There are 15 residues in the CDR3.

This clone turned up a few times. The V and J genes are TRBV4-1 and TRBJ2-1; 11 bases are shared with TRBD2. J was trimmed by 10 bases and V by 1 base; bases with no gene match: 9. CDR1 MGHRA and CDR2 YSYEKL come from the germline V gene. This CDR3 has 16 residues. In nucleotides, the CDR3 is TGCGCCAGCAGCCAAGGAGTTGCTAGCGGGAGGAAGGAGCAGTTCTTC. Protein: CASSQGVASGRKEQFF.

This chain joins TRBV27 and TRBJ2-1; 10 bases line up with TRBD2. The CDR3 contains 15 residues. V trimming: 7 bases; J trimming: 7 bases; junction bases outside the gene matches: 10. Germline V gives CDR1 MNHEY, CDR2 SMNVEV (reference sequence). Here the CDR3 DNA reads TGTGCCAGCATCCAGAAAGCGGGAGGGGGGAATGAGCAGTTCTTC. It codes for CASIQKAGGGNEQFF.

The chain links TRBV7-8 to TRBJ1-5; a weak D match, TRBD1 (5 bases). This CDR3 has 17 residues. Germline CDR1 and CDR2: SGHVS and FQNEAQ. V gave up 1 base and J gave up 0 bases, with 13 bases separating them. CDR3 amino acids: CASSLVHAGRSNQPQHF. In DNA form, the CDR3 reads TGTGCCAGCAGCTTAGTTCACGCAGGGCGTAGCAATCAGCCCCAGCATTTT.

The J gene is TRBJ2-1, the V gene TRBV11-3; the D is unclear. Germline assignment: CDR1 SGHNT and CDR2 YENEEA. Trimming removed 1 base from V and 5 bases from J, with 6 bases in between. This CDR3 has 13 amino acids. CDR3 DNA: TGTGCCAGCAGCTTAGGACAAGACAATGAGCAGTTCTTC. It is translated as CASSLGQDNEQFF. Variable domain in full (rest from reference TRBV11-3 and TRBJ2-1): EAGVVQSPRYKIIEKKQPVAFWCNPISGHNTLYWYLQNLGQGPELLIRYENEEAVDDSQLPKDRFSAERLKGVDSTLKIQPAELGDSAVYLCASSLGQDNEQFFGPGTRLTVL.